The source of this T cell receptor (beta chain) is a study of Ad26.COV2.S vaccination and SARS-CoV-2 variants. Germline V gene sequence: CDR1 SGHAT, CDR2 FQNNGV. Trimming removed 3 bases from V and 3 bases from J, with 14 bases in between. The length of the CDR3 is 15 residues. This clone was detected only a few times. Antigen specificity is unknown. Sequencing used immunoSEQ multiplex PCR; TCRdb keeps in-frame clones, though not all of them. The data contain hundreds of thousands of clones, 89% of them singletons. Study results and caveats: Vaccinees reportedly had broad spike-specific CD8+ and CD4+ T cell responses. It was found that vaccine and placebo recipients had similar non-spike TCR breadth.

Treatment in this sample: some 19 received Ad26.COV2.S at low or high dose, single or two shots; 5 received placebo; per-sample allocation not given. Day 63 after the first injection of vaccine or placebo was the sampling time. The vaccine delivered Wuhan-strain SARS-CoV-2 spike through an Ad26 vector. This clonotype was obtained from a person aged 18-65 years who received the Ad26.COV2.S COVID-19 vaccine or a placebo. The J gene is TRBJ1-1, the V gene TRBV11-2; possibly TRBD1 for D (5 bases). The sample was peripheral blood, taken in a trial of Ad26.COV2.S vaccine versus placebo. The CDR3 region is CASSFRGPPYTEAFF. In nucleotides, the CDR3 is TGTGCCAGCAGCTTCCGGGGACCCCCCTACACTGAAGCTTTCTTT.